A selection of T cell receptor beta chains follows, all from one sample in a study of OX40 agonist ivuxolimab in advanced cancers. Only in-frame clones appear in the TCRdb table, and some are missing; sequencing was by immunoSEQ multiplex PCR. The sample shows tens of thousands of clones, 73% of them seen only once. The starting material was CD4+ or CD8+ T cells sorted from blood, obtained in a trial of the OX40 agonist ivuxolimab. The origin of the receptors is an adult with an advanced solid tumor such as melanoma, head and neck, liver or kidney cancer. Both conserved end residues are part of each CDR3. Clone size appears in some rows only: once, few, many, or a class for an expanded clone.

abundance: .; v_gene: TRBV19; j_gene: TRBJ2-7; CDR3aa: CASRPERGAYYEQYF
abundance: .; v_gene: TRBV7-6; j_gene: TRBJ2-1; CDR3aa: CASKLTSGGLNEQFF
abundance: .; v_gene: TRBV7-9; j_gene: TRBJ2-1; CDR3aa: CASSSWDRGDGEQFF
abundance: .; v_gene: TRBV11-2; j_gene: TRBJ2-7; CDR3aa: CASSLVGLQTYEQYF
abundance: .; v_gene: TRBV9; j_gene: TRBJ2-1; CDR3aa: CASSVPSGEQFF
abundance: .; v_gene: TRBV28; j_gene: TRBJ2-7; CDR3aa: CASTWTGHYEQYF
abundance: .; v_gene: TRBV9; j_gene: TRBJ1-6; CDR3aa: CASSVAGQSNSPLHF
abundance: medium-sized; v_gene: TRBV5-6; j_gene: TRBJ2-1; CDR3aa: CASQTSVPYNEQFF
abundance: .; v_gene: TRBV2; j_gene: TRBJ2-3; CDR3aa: CASSYSSRDTQYF
abundance: .; v_gene: TRBV7-8; j_gene: TRBJ1-5; CDR3aa: CASSLAPQPQHF
abundance: once; v_gene: TRBV7-2; j_gene: TRBJ1-5; CDR3aa: CASSIDGYSNQPQHF
abundance: .; v_gene: TRBV5-8; j_gene: TRBJ1-1; CDR3aa: CASSLRTGGTEAFF
abundance: .; v_gene: TRBV28; j_gene: TRBJ2-1; CDR3aa: CASNWEDGGRGNEQFF
abundance: .; v_gene: TRBV10-3; j_gene: TRBJ2-4; CDR3aa: CAISESLAGGPDIQYF
abundance: .; v_gene: TRBV21-1; j_gene: TRBJ1-2; CDR3aa: CASSPWGGTNYGYTF
abundance: .; v_gene: TRBV30; j_gene: TRBJ2-7; CDR3aa: CAWTGEGRRREQYF
abundance: .; v_gene: TRBV10-3; j_gene: TRBJ2-4; CDR3aa: CAIRDRGAKNIQYF
abundance: few; v_gene: TRBV19; j_gene: TRBJ1-1; CDR3aa: CASGGWPEAFF
abundance: large; v_gene: TRBV7-3; j_gene: TRBJ1-5; CDR3aa: CASSAPGGPQHF
abundance: .; v_gene: TRBV6-6; j_gene: TRBJ1-5; CDR3aa: CAIKGGGHQPQHF
abundance: .; v_gene: TRBV23-1; j_gene: TRBJ2-1; CDR3aa: CASSPRDYNEQFF
abundance: .; v_gene: TRBV6-6; j_gene: TRBJ2-3; CDR3aa: CASSLPGLSSTDTQYF
abundance: large; v_gene: TRBV9; j_gene: TRBJ1-1; CDR3aa: CASSPPTGMNTEAFF
abundance: .; v_gene: TRBV10-1; j_gene: TRBJ1-1; CDR3aa: CASSGSIGLLYDFMNTEAFF
abundance: .; v_gene: TRBV27; j_gene: TRBJ1-2; CDR3aa: CATRTGGYGYTF
abundance: .; v_gene: TRBV7-3; j_gene: TRBJ2-5; CDR3aa: CASSLLAGGRETQYF
abundance: .; v_gene: TRBV7-8; j_gene: .; CDR3aa: CASSLGRGTYEQYF